One sample yielded the 3 T cell receptor beta chains listed below, sequenced in a study of blood T cell repertoires in COVID-19 (dated by TCRdb to 2020 to 2022). The library was built by means of the immunoSEQ multiplex PCR assay. The immuneACCESS repertoire file appears here via TCRdb, limited to in-frame rearrangements. These files lack a portion of the clones; in checked studies, under half of the deficit traces to unresolved V genes, and the cause of the others is not known. For this sample there are a few hundred thousand clones; roughly 90% appear just once. The ten largest clones take up approximately 17% of the sample. Sequenced: PBMCs or T cells enriched from blood (not recorded which). All receptors derive from a young woman who had recovered from COVID-19.

The chain has TRBV18 and TRBJ2-1, with 10 bases identical to TRBD1. Germline values: CDR1 KGHSH, CDR2 LQKENI. This CDR3 contains 15 residues. Trimming removed 6 bases from V and 5 bases from J; junction bases left unmatched: 7. The CDR3 spells CASSKSGTGDNEQFF. The CDR3 DNA follows: TGTGCCAGCTCTAAATCCGGGACAGGGGACAATGAGCAGTTCTTC.

CDR3 loop: CASSLAAAQGAYNSPLHF. Here the CDR3 DNA reads TGTGCCAGCAGCTTAGCGGCCGCCCAGGGTGCCTATAATTCACCCCTCCACTTT. This chain uses TRBV7-2 with TRBJ1-6, with D perhaps matching TRBD1 (5 bases). The CDR3 loop spans 18 amino acids. CDR1 is SGHTA and CDR2 is FQGNSA in the germline V gene. V was pared by 0 bases and J by 2 bases, with 14 bases between.

The chain joins TRBV6-5 to TRBJ2-2; D is possibly TRBD2 (5 bases). Germline loops: CDR1 MNHEY, CDR2 SVGAGI. The CDR3 totals 15 residues. Trimming cost V 7 bases and J 6 bases, with 18 bases left between them. The DNA for the CDR3 is TGTGCCAGCACGAGGGCCCCCGGATCCCCCGGGGAGCTGTTTTTT. Protein: CASTRAPGSPGELFF.